The 7 T cell receptor beta chains below all came from one sample that was sequenced in a study of T cell repertoires in cytomegalovirus infection. Using its own MiXCR run on the reads, TCRdb lists one record per CDR3 protein. The profile covers almost 90,000 distinct CDR3 sequences, with around 28% appearing a single time and 65% to 75% taken by the ten largest. Antigens of these TCRs are unknown. This specimen consisted of CD8+ T cells from cultured PBMCs, obtained from culture after CMV antigen stimulation. The receptor set was obtained from a human donor in good health (CMV status not recorded). Some clones in this sample may be carry-over from other donors' samples.

The chain combines TRBV11-2 with TRBJ2-1; D is unresolved. The CDR3 spans 13 residues. Germline-derived CDR1 and CDR2 are SGHAT and FQNNGV. The germline V and J ends were trimmed by 1 base and 5 bases, with 6 bases remaining between them. This CDR3 reads CASSLASDNEQFF. CDR3 DNA: TGTGCCAGCAGCTTAGCCAGCGACAATGAGCAGTTCTTC.

This clonotype turned up a few times. The CDR3, as DNA: TGTGCCAGCAGCCAAGATCCGACACCTCCGTTTAATTCACCCCTCCACTTT. It specifies CASSQDPTPPFNSPLHF. This chain links TRBV3-1 with TRBJ1-6; D uncertain. Trimming pared 0 bases from V and 6 bases from J, leaving 15 bases between. Germline lookup yields CDR1 LGHDT and CDR2 YNNKEL (reference sequence). The CDR3 contains 17 residues.

The V call is TRBV29-1, the J call TRBJ1-2; TRBD1 matches at 9 bases. The V gene's germline CDR1 is SQVTM and CDR2 ANQGSEA. The CDR3 is 14 residues long. V was pared by 4 bases and J by 5 bases, with 8 bases of the junction left unmatched. CDR3: CSVGDRVIGYGYTF. The CDR3 DNA sequence: TGCAGCGTTGGGGACAGGGTGATAGGTTATGGCTACACCTTC.

The chain uses TRBV2 and TRBJ1-1; TRBD1 agrees at 8 bases. Unmatched junction bases numbered 9, after V lost 6 bases and J lost 6 bases. The germline V gene has CDR1 SNHLY and CDR2 FYNNEI. The CDR3 loop spans 14 amino acids. This CDR3 reads CASRDRAGNSEAFF. The CDR3 DNA reads as TGTGCCAGCAGGGACAGGGCGGGTAACTCTGAAGCTTTCTTT.

The chain carries TRBV19 and TRBJ2-1; 8 bases align to TRBD1. Germline CDR1 is LNHDA and CDR2 is SQIVND (reference sequence). CDR3 length: 17 residues. V shed 5 bases, J shed 5 bases, and the junction held 14 bases outside the gene matches. The CDR3 DNA reads TGTGCCAGTAGTCGTTGGGACAGGCTCCGGCCGGACAATGAGCAGTTCTTC. This sequence encodes CASSRWDRLRPDNEQFF.

This chain links TRBV7-6 with TRBJ2-1, with D possibly TRBD1 on 5 matching bases. V dropped 0 bases and J dropped 3 bases, with 6 bases sitting between them. Germline V CDR1 and CDR2: SGHVS, FNYEAQ. CDR3 length: 14 amino acids. The CDR3 nucleotides are TGTGCCAGCAGCTTAGCAGACAGCTACAATGAGCAGTTCTTC. This sequence encodes CASSLADSYNEQFF.

This clonotype was seen a few times. The chain is built from TRBV6-1 and TRBJ2-7, with 7 nucleotides matching TRBD2. CDR1 is MNHNS, CDR2 SASEGT, per germline. V lost 1 base to trimming and J lost 3 bases; unmatched junction nucleotides: 9. The CDR3 is made up of 16 amino acids. As DNA, the CDR3 is TGTGCCAGCAGTGAAGATGCCGGGGGGTCGATCTACGAGCAGTACTTC. This translates into CASSEDAGGSIYEQYF.